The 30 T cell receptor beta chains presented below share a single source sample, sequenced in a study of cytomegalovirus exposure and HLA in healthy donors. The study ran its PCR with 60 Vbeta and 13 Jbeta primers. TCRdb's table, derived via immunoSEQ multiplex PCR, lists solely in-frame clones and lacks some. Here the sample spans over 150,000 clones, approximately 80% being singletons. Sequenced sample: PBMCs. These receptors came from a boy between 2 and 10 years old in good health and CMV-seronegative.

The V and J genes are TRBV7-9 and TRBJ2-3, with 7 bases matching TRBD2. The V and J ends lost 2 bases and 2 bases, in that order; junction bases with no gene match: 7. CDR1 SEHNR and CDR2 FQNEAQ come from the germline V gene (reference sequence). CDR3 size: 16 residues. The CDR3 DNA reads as TGTGCCAGCAGCTTAAACCCCAGCGGGGCCACAGATACGCAGTATTTT. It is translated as CASSLNPSGATDTQYF.

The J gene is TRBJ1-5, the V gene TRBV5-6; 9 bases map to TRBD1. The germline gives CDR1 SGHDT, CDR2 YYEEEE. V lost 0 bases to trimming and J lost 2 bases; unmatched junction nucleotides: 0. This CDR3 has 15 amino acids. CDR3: CASSLGDRGNQPQHF. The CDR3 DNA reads TGTGCCAGCAGCTTGGGGGACAGGGGCAATCAGCCCCAGCATTTT.

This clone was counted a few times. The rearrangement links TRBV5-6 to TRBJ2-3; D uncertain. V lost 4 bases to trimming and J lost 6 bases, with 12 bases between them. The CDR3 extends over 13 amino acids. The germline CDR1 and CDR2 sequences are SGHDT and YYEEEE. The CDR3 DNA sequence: TGTGCCAGCAGCCCCTTGAAGGAGGATACGCAGTATTTT. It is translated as CASSPLKEDTQYF.

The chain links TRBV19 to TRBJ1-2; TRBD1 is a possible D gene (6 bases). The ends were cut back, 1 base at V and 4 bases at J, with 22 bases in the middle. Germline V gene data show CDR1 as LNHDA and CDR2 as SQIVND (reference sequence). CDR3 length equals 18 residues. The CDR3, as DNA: TGTGCCAGTAGTATAGGGGGACAACTCCCTCTTCGGGTCTATGGCTACACCTTC. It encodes CASSIGGQLPLRVYGYTF.

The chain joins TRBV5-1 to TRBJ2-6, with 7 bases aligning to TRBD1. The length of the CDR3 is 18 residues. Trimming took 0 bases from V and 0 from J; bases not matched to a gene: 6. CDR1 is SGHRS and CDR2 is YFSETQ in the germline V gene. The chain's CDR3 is CASSLDRGNPSGANVLTF. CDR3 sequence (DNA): TGCGCCAGCAGCTTGGACAGGGGAAACCCCTCTGGGGCCAACGTCCTGACTTTC.

Written as DNA, the CDR3 is TGTGCCAGCAGTGAAACCCACACCAATGAGCAGTTCTTC. Translated, it gives CASSETHTNEQFF. The V gene is TRBV6-1, the J gene TRBJ2-1, with D uncertain. The CDR3 extends over 13 amino acids. In germline, CDR1 is MNHNS, CDR2 SASEGT. V lost 2 bases and J lost 6, with 8 bases in between.

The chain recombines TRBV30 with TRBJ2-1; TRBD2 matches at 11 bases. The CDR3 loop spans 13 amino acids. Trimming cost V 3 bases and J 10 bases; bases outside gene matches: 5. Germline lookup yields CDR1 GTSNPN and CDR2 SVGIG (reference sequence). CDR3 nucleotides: TGTGCCTGGAGACTAGCGGGAGTAGGGGAGCAGTTCTTC. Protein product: CAWRLAGVGEQFF.

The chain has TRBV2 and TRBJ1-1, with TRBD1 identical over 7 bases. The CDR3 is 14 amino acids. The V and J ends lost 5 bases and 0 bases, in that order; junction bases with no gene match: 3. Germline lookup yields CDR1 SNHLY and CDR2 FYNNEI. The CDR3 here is CASSTGQVNTEAFF. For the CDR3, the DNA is TGTGCCAGCAGTACCGGACAGGTGAACACTGAAGCTTTCTTT.

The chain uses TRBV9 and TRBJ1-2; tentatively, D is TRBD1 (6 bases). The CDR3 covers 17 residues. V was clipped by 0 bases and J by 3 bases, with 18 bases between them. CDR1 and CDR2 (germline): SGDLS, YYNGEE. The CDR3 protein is CASSVVQGGASHYGYTF. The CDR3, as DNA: TGTGCCAGCAGCGTAGTACAAGGGGGGGCATCGCACTATGGCTACACCTTC.

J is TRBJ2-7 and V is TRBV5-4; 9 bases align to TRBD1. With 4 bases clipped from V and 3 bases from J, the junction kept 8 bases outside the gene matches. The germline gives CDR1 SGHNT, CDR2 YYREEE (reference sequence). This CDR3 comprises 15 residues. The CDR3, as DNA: TGTGCCAGCAGCCCGTATGGGACAGGGATCTACGAGCAGTACTTC. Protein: CASSPYGTGIYEQYF.

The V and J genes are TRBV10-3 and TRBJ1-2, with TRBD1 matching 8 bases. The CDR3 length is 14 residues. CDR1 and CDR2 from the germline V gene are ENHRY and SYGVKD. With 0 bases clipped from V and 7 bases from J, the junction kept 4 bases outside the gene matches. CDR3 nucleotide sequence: TGTGCCATCAGTGAGTCGCAGGGGGCGTTTGGCTACACCTTC. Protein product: CAISESQGAFGYTF.

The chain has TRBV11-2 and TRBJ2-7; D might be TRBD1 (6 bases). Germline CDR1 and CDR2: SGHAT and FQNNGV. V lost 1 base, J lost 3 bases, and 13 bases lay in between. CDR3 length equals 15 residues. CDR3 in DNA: TGTGCCAGCAGCTTAGGGGCAGGGGTCAGCTACGAGCAGTACTTC. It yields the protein CASSLGAGVSYEQYF.

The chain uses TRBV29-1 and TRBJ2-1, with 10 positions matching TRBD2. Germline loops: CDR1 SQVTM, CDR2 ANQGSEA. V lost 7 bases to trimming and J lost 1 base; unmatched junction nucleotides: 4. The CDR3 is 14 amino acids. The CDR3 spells CSGTSGDSYNEQFF. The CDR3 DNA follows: TGCAGCGGGACTAGCGGAGATTCCTACAATGAGCAGTTCTTC.

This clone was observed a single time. CDR3 sequence (DNA): TGTGCCAGCAGTTTATCCGGACCGCGACAGGGTCTGGCTGGAAACACCATATATTTT. Its protein is CASSLSGPRQGLAGNTIYF. The J gene is TRBJ1-3, the V gene TRBV27; 7 nucleotides line up with TRBD1. Germline V gene sequence: CDR1 MNHEY, CDR2 SMNVEV (reference sequence). V lost 0 bases, J lost 2 bases, and 13 bases stayed unmatched. CDR3 length: 19 amino acids.

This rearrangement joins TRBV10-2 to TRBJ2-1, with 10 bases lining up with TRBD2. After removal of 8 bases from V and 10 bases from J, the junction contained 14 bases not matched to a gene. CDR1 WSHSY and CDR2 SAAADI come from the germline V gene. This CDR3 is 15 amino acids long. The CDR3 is CASSPSGGTRWEQFF. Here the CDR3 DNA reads TGCGCCAGCTCGCCTAGCGGGGGAACTAGGTGGGAGCAGTTCTTC.

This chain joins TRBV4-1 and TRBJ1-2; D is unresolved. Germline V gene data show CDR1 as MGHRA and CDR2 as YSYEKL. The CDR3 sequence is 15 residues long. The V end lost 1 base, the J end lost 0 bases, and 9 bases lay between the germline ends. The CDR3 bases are TGCGCCAGCAGCCAAGTGGGCGGGCCTAACTATGGCTACACCTTC. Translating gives CASSQVGGPNYGYTF.

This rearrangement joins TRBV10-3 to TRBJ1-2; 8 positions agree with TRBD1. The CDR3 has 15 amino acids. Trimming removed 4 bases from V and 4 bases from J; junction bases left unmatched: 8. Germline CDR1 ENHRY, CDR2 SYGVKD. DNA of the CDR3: TGTGCCATCAGTGCCGGAGGGACAGGAAGCTATGGCTACACCTTC. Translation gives CAISAGGTGSYGYTF.

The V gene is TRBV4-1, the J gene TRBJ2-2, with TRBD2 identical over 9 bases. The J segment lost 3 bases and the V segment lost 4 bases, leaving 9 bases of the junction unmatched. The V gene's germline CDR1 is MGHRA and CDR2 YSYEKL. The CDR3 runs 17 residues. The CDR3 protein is CASSPVPAGGDTGELFF. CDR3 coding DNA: TGCGCCAGCAGCCCAGTCCCTGCGGGGGGGGACACCGGGGAGCTGTTTTTT.

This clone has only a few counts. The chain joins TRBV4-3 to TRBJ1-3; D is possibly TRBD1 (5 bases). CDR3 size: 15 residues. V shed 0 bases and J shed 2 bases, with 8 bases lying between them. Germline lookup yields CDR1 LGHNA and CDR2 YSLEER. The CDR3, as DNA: TGCGCCAGCAGCCAAGAAGGGGTAACTGGAAACACCATATATTTT. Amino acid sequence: CASSQEGVTGNTIYF.

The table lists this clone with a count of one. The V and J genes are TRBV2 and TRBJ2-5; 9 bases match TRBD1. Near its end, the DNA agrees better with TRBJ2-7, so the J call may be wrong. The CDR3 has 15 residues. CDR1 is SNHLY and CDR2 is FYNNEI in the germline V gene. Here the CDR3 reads CASSAGTGTPYEQYF. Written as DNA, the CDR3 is TGTGCCAGCAGCGCCGGGACAGGGACGCCCTACGAGCAGTACTTC.

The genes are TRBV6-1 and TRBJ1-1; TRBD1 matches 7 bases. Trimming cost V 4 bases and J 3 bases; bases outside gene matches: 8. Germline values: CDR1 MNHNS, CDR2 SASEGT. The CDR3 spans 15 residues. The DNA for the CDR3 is TGTGCCAGCAGTGCAAGGACAGGAGGCGACACTGAAGCTTTCTTT. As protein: CASSARTGGDTEAFF.

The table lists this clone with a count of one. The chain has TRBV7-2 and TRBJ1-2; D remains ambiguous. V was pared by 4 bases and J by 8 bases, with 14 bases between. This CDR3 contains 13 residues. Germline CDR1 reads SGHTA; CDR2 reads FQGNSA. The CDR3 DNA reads TGTGCCAGCAGCTCAACCTCTACGGGGGGCTACACCTTC. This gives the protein CASSSTSTGGYTF.

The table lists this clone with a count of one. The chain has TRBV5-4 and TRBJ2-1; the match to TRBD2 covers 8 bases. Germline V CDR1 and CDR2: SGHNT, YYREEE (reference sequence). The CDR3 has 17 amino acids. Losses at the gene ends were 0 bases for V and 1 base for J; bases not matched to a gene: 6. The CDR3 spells CASSLAQRGPSYNEQFF. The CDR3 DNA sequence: TGTGCCAGCAGCTTGGCCCAGCGGGGGCCTTCCTACAATGAGCAGTTCTTC.

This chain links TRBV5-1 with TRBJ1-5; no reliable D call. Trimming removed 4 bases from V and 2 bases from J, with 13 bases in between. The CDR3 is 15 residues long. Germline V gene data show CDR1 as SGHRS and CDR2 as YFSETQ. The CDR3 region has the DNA TGCGCCAGCAGCCCACTTGGTCAGGGCAATCAGCCCCAGCATTTT. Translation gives CASSPLGQGNQPQHF. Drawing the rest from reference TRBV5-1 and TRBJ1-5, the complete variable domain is KAGVTQTPRYLIKTRGQQVTLSCSPISGHRSVSWYQQTPGQGLQFLFEYFSETQRNKGNFPGRFSGRQFSNSRSEMNVSTLELGDSALYLCASSPLGQGNQPQHFGDGTRLSIL.

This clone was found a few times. The CDR3 is CASSGTGTGVRYEQFF. The CDR3 nucleotides are TGTGCCAGCAGCGGAACCGGGACAGGGGTTCGTTATGAGCAGTTCTTC. The chain combines TRBV9 with TRBJ2-1, with TRBD1 matching 10 bases. Germline V gene lookup returns CDR1 SGDLS and CDR2 YYNGEE. This CDR3 region has 16 residues. J gave up 8 bases and V 3 bases, and 11 bases lay outside the gene matches.

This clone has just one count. The CDR3 DNA is TGTGCCAGTAGTATATACCCAGGGGGAGTGCATCAGCCCCAGCATTTT. This gives the protein CASSIYPGGVHQPQHF. The chain combines TRBV19 with TRBJ1-5, with TRBD1 matching over 7 bases. Per germline, CDR1 LNHDA and CDR2 SQIVND (reference sequence). V shed 2 bases and J 5 bases; nucleotides not matched to a gene: 9. This CDR3 spans 16 amino acids. The entire variable domain, with the rest obtained from reference TRBV19 and TRBJ1-5, is as follows: DGGITQSPKYLFRKEGQNVTLSCEQNLNHDAMYWYRQDPGQGLRLIYYSQIVNDFQKGDIAEGYSVSREKKESFPLTVTSAQKNPTAFYLCASSIYPGGVHQPQHFGDGTRLSIL.

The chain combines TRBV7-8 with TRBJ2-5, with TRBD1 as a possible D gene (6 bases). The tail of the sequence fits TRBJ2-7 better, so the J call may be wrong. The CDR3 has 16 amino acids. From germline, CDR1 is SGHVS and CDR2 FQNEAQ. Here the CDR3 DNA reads TGTGCCAGCAGCTTAGGGGGGACATACGGGACCTACGAGCAGTACTTC. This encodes CASSLGGTYGTYEQYF.

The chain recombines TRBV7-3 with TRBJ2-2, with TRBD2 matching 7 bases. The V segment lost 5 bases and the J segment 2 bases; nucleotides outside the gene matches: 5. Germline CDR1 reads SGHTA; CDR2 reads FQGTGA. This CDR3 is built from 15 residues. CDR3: CASSPASGNTGELFF. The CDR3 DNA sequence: TGTGCCAGCAGCCCGGCTAGCGGAAACACCGGGGAGCTGTTTTTT.

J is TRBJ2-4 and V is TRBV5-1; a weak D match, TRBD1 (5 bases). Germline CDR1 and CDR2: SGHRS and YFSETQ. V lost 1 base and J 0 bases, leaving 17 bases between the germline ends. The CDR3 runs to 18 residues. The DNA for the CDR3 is TGCGCCAGCAGCTTGAAGGGGCTAACCCCACTAGCCAAAAACATTCAGTACTTC. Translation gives CASSLKGLTPLAKNIQYF.

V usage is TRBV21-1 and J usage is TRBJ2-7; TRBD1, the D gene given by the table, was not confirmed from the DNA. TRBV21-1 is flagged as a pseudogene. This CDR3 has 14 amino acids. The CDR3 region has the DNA TGTGCCAGACCAATCCGGGACAGGTCCTACGAGCAGTACTTC. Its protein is CARPIRDRSYEQYF.